The present entry profiles one T cell receptor beta chain with its context. Its antigen is still unknown. The record originates from a study of Ad26.COV2.S vaccination and SARS-CoV-2 variants. Treatment: around 19 received Ad26.COV2.S at low or high dose, single or two shots; 5 received placebo; per-sample allocation not given. Material that was analyzed had been drawn on day 63 after the first vaccine or placebo injection. Whole-study results and caveats: There was reportedly substantial breadth in spike-specific CD8+ and CD4+ T cell responses after vaccination.

CDR3 length: 15 residues. Germline values: CDR1 SEHNR, CDR2 FQNEAQ (reference sequence). V gave up 1 base and J gave up 8 bases; unmatched junction bases: 5. The assay was immunoSEQ multiplex PCR, and TCRdb's table has in-frame clones only and misses some. The table has about 480,000 clones, approximately 90% seen once. This receptor was taken from a person between 18 and 65 years old who received the Ad26.COV2.S COVID-19 vaccine or a placebo. Material: peripheral blood, obtained in a trial of Ad26.COV2.S vaccine versus placebo. The V call is TRBV7-9, the J call TRBJ1-4; 9 bases line up with TRBD1. The CDR3 protein is CASSLGGTGNEKLFF. In DNA, the CDR3 is TGTGCCAGCAGCTTAGGCGGGACAGGGAACGAAAAACTGTTTTTT.